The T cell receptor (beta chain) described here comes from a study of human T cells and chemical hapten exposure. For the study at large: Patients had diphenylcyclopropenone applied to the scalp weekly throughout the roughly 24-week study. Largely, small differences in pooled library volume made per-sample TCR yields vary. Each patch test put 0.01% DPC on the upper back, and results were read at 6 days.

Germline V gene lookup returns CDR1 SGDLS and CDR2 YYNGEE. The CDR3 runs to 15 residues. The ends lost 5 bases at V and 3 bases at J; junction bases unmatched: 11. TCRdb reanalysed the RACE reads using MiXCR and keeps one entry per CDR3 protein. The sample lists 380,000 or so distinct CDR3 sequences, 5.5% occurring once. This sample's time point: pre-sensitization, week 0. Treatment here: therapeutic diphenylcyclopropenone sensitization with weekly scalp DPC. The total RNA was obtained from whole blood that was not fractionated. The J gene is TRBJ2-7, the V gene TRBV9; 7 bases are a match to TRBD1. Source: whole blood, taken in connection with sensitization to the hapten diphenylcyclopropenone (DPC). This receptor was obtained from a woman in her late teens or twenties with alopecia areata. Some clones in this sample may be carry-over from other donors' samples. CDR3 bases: TGTGCCAGCAGTCAAGGGACAGTTCCTTTCTACGAGCAGTACTTC. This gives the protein CASSQGTVPFYEQYF.